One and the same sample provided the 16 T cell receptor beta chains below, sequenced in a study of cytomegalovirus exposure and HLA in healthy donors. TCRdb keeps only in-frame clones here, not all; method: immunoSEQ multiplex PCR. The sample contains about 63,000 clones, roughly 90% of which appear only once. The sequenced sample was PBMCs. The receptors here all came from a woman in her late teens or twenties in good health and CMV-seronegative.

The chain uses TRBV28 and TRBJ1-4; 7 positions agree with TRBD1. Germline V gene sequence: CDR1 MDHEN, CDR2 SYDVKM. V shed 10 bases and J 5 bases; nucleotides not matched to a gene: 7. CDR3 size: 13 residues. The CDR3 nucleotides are TGTGCCACATTTAGGGGGCGGAATGAAAAACTGTTTTTT. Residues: CATFRGRNEKLFF.

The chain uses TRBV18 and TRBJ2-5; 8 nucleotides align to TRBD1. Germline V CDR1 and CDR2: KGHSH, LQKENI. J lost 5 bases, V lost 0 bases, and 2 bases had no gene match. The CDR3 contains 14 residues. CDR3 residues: CASSPPAGGETQYF. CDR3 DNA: TGTGCCAGCTCACCACCGGCAGGGGGCGAGACCCAGTACTTC. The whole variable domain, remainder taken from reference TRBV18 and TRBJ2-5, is NAGVMQNPRHLVRRRGQEARLRCSPMKGHSHVYWYRQLPEEGLKFMVYLQKENIIDESGMPKERFSAEFPKEGPSILRIQQVVRGDSAAYFCASSPPAGGETQYFGPGTRLLVL.

CDR3 sequence: CASSSRQGWQPQHF. The CDR3, as DNA: TGTGCCAGCAGCTCTAGACAGGGATGGCAGCCCCAGCATTTT. The V and J genes are TRBV5-6 and TRBJ1-5, with 7 bases identical to TRBD1. The trim removed 3 bases at V and 7 bases at J, leaving 7 bases unmatched. The CDR3 runs to 14 residues. Germline V CDR1 and CDR2: SGHDT, YYEEEE.

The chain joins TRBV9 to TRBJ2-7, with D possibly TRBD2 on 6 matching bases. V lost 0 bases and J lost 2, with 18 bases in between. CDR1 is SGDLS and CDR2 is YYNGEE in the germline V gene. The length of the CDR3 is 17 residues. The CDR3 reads CASSVGFRREPAYEQYF. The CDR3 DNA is TGTGCCAGCAGCGTAGGTTTTCGGAGGGAACCCGCCTACGAGCAGTACTTC.

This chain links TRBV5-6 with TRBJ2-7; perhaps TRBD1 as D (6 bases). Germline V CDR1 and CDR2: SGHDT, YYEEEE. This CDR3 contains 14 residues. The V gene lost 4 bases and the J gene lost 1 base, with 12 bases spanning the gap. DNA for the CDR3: TGTGCCAGCAGCCCTCGACAGGCATCCTACGAGCAGTACTTC. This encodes CASSPRQASYEQYF.

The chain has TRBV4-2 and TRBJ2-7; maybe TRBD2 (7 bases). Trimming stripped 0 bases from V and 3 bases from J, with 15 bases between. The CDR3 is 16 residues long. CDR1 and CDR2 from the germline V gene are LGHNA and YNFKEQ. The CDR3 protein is CASSQDPRGGNYEQYF. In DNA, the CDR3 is TGTGCCAGCAGCCAAGATCCGAGGGGGGGAAACTACGAGCAGTACTTC.

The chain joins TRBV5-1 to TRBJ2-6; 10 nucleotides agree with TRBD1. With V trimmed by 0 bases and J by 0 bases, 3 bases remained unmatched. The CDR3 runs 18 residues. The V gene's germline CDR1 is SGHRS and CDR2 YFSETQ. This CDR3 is CASSLATGGSSGANVLTF. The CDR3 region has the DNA TGCGCCAGCAGCTTGGCGACAGGGGGCAGCTCTGGGGCCAACGTCCTGACTTTC.

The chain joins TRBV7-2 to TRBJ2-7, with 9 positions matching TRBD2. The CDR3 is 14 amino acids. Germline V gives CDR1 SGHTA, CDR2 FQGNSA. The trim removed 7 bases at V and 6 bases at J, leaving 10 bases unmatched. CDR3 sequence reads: CASTKTRGGTEQYF. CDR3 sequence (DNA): TGTGCCAGCACAAAAACGCGGGGGGGTACCGAGCAGTACTTC.

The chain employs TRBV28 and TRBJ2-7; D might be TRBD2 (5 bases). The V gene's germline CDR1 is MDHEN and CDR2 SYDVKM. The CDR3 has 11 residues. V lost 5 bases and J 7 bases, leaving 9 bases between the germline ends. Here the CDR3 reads CASSLTGEQYF. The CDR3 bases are TGTGCCAGCAGTCTAACGGGGGAGCAGTACTTC.

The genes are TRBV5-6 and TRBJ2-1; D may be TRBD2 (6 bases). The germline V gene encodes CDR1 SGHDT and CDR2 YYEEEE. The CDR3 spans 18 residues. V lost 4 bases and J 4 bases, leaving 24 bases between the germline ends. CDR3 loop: CASSVLGTPNFGYNEQFF. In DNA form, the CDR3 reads TGTGCCAGCAGCGTCTTAGGGACTCCTAACTTCGGGTACAATGAGCAGTTCTTC.

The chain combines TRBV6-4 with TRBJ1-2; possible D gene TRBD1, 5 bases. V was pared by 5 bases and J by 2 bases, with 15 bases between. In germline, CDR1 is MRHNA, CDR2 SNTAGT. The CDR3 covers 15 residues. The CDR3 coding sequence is TGTGCCAGCAGTTCATCGGGGGGGGTAAACTATGGCTACACCTTC. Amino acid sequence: CASSSSGGVNYGYTF.

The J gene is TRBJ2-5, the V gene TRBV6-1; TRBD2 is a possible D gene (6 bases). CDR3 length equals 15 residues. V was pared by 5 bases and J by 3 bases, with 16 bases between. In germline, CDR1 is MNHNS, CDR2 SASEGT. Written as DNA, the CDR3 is TGTGCCAGCAGTAAAACAGGACTAAATAAAGAGACCCAGTACTTC. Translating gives CASSKTGLNKETQYF.

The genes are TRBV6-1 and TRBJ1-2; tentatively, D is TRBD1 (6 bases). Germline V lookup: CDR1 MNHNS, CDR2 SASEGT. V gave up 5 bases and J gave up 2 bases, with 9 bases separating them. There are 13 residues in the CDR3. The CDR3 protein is CASSWTENYGYTF. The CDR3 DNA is TGTGCCAGCAGTTGGACAGAAAACTATGGCTACACCTTC.

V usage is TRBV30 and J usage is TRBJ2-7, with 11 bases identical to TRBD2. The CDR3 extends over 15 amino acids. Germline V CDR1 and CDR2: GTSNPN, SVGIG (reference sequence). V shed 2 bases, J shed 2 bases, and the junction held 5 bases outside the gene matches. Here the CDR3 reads CAWSFSGGATYEQYF. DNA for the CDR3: TGTGCCTGGAGTTTTAGCGGGGGGGCAACCTACGAGCAGTACTTC.

As DNA, the CDR3 is TGTGCCAGCAGAACCGACAGGGGATCGGGGCAGCCCCAGCATTTT. Its translation is CASRTDRGSGQPQHF. The V and J genes are TRBV28 and TRBJ1-5, with 8 bases matching TRBD1. This CDR3 region has 15 residues. V trimming: 6 bases; J trimming: 7 bases; junction bases outside the gene matches: 11. Germline V gene sequence: CDR1 MDHEN, CDR2 SYDVKM.

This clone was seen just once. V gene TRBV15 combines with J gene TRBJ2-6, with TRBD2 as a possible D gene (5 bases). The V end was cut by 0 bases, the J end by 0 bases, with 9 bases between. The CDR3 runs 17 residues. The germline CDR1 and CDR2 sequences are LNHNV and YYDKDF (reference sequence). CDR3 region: CATSRESGSSGANVLTF. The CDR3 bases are TGTGCCACCAGCAGAGAATCGGGGAGCTCTGGGGCCAACGTCCTGACTTTC.